This TCR beta chain was sequenced in a study of radiotherapy plus CTLA-4 blockade in lung cancer. Whole-study context: Disease control was seen in approximately 31% of patients, objective responses in more than 15%.

Whole-study results and caveats: Early shifts in blood T cell clones, with interferon-beta, reportedly predicted response best. Once radiotherapy plus ipilimumab had been given, TCR clones derived from tumor expanded in blood.

The CDR3 covers 13 residues. Trimming cost V 5 bases and J 2 bases, with 6 bases left between them. Germline V lookup: CDR1 SGHTA, CDR2 FQGNSA. Clones were sequenced by immunoSEQ multiplex PCR, and TCRdb holds only the in-frame ones, with some missing. The table includes tens of thousands of clones, 72% detected once. It was focal radiation plus CTLA-4 blockade with ipilimumab that patients with chemo-refractory metastatic non-small-cell lung cancer received. In the case of this clone: Its antigen is unknown.

The V gene is TRBV7-2, the J gene TRBJ2-2; D is undetermined. The material was peripheral blood, obtained from a patient treated with radiotherapy plus ipilimumab. The TCR comes from a human donor with non-small cell lung cancer who had stable disease on radiotherapy plus ipilimumab. The CDR3 spells CASSPFNTGELFF. The CDR3 DNA sequence: TGTGCCAGCAGCCCGTTCAACACCGGGGAGCTGTTTTTT.